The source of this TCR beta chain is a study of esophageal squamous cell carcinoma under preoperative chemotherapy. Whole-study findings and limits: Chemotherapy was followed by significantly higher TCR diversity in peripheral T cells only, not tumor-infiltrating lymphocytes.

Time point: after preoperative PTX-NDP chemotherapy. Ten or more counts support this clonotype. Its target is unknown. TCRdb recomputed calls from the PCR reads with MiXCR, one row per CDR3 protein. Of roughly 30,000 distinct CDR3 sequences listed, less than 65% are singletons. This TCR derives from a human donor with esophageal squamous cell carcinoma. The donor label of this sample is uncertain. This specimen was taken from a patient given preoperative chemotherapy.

CDR3 sequence: CASSFRDRGSPLHF. The CDR3 DNA follows: TGTGCCAGCAGCTTCCGGGACAGGGGTTCACCCCTCCACTTT. The rearrangement links TRBV7-2 to TRBJ1-6; 10 bases match TRBD1. V lost 3 bases and J lost 9; bases outside the gene matches: 2. This CDR3 is built from 14 residues. CDR1 and CDR2 (germline): SGHTA, FQGNSA.